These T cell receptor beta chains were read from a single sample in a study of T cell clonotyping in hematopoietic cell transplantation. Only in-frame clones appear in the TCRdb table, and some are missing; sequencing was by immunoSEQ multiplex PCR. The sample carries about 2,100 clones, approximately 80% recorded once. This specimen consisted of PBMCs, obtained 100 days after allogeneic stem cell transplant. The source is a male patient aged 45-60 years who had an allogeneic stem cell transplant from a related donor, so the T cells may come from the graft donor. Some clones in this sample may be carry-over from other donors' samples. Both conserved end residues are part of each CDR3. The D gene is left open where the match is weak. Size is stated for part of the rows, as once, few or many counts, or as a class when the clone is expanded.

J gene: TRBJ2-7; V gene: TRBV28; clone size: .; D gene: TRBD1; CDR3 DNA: TGTGCCTCAGGACAGGGTCCCTACGAGCAGTACTTC; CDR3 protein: CASGQGPYEQYF
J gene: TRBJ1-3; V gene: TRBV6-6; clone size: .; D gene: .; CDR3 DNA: TGTGCCAGCAGCCGGGGACGAGGGAACACCATATATTTT; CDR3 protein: CASSRGRGNTIYF
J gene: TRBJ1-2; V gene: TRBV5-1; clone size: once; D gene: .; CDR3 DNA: TGCGCCAGCAGCCCCGGGCAAGAGTATGGCTACACCTTC; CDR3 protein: CASSPGQEYGYTF
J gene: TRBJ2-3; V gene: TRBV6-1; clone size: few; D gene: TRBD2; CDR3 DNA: TGTGCCAGCAGTGGGGGGACTAGCGGGAGATCAGATACGCAGTATTTT; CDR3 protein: CASSGGTSGRSDTQYF
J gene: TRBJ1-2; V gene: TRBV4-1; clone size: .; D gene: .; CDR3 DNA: TGCGCCAGCAGCCAAGGGAAGGAGGGAGCCTACCCCTCCTATGGCTACACCTTC; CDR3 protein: CASSQGKEGAYPSYGYTF
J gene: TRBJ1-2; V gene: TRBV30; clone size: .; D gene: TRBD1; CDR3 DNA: TGTGCCTGGAGGGGGGACAGGGAGAAATTTAACTATGGCTACACCTTC; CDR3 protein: CAWRGDREKFNYGYTF
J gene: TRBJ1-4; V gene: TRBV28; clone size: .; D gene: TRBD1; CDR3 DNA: TGTGCCAGCAGTTACGAACAGGGGGCTAATGAAAAACTGTTTTTT; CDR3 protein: CASSYEQGANEKLFF
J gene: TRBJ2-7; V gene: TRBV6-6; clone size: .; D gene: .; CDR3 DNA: TGTGCCAGCAGTTACGGGGGGAGCGAGCAGTACTTC; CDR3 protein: CASSYGGSEQYF
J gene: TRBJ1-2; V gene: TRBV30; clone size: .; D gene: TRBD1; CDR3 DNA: TGTGCCTGGACTCGCGGGACAGGGGGCTTTAGCTATTGCTACACCTTC; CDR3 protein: CAWTRGTGGFSYCYTF
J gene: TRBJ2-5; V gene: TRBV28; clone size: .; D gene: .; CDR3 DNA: TGTGCCAGCAGTCAGGACTTACGTTCTAGAAGTCGAGAGACCCAGTACTTC; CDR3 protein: CASSQDLRSRSRETQYF
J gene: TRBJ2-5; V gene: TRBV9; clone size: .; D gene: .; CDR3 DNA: TGTGCCAGCAGCGTAGCTCGGGGAGAGACCCAGTACTTC; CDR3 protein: CASSVARGETQYF
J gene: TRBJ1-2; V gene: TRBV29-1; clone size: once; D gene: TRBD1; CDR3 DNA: TGCAGCGTGTCCGGACAGGATGGCTACACCTTC; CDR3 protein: CSVSGQDGYTF
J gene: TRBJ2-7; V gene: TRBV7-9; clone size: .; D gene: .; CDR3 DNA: TGTGCCAGCAGCTTAGCAGACGAGCAGTACTTC; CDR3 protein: CASSLADEQYF
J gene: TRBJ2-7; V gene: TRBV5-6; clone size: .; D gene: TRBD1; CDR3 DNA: TGTGCCAGCAGCTTGGCAGGGGGCTTCTCCTACGAGCAGTACTTC; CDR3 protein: CASSLAGGFSYEQYF
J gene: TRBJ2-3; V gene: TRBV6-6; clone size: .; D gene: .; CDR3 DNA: TGTGCCAGCAGTTACGAGGCGTTAGATACGCAGTATTTT; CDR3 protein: CASSYEALDTQYF
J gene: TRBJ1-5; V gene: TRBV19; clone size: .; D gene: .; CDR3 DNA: TGTGCCAGTAGTATAGGGATTCAGCCCCAGCATTTT; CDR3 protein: CASSIGIQPQHF
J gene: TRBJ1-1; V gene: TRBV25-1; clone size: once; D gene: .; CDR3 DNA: TGTGCCAGCAGTGCCACCGGGACGGCTAACACTGAAGCTTTCTTT; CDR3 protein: CASSATGTANTEAFF
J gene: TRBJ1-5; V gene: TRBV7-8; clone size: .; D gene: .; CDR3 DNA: TGTGCCAGCAGCTTAGGAACAGGAGAAAATCAGCCCCAGCATTTT; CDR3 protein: CASSLGTGENQPQHF
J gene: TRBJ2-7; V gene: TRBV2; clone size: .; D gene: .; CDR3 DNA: TGTGCCAGCGGCAGAGGGGGCTACGAGCAGTACTTC; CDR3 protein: CASGRGGYEQYF
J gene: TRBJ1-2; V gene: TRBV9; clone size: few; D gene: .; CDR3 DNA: TGTGCCAGCAGCGTAGGGGGGGACTATGGCTACACCTTC; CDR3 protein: CASSVGGDYGYTF
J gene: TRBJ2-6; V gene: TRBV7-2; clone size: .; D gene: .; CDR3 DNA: TGTGCCAGCAGCATAACCCCTGGGGCCAACGTCCTGACTTTC; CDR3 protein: CASSITPGANVLTF
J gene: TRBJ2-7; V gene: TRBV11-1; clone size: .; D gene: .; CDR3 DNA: TGTGCCAGCAGCCCCGAGTTGGGCAGTTCGTACGAGCAGTACTTC; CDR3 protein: CASSPELGSSYEQYF
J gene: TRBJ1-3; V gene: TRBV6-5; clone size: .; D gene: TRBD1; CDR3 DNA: TGTGCCAGCCGACCGGGACAGGGTGACACCATATATTTT; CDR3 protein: CASRPGQGDTIYF
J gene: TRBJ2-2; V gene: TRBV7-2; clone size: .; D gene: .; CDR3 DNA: TGTGCCAGCAGCTTAGGAGGCCAGACCGGGGAGCTGTTTTTT; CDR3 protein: CASSLGGQTGELFF
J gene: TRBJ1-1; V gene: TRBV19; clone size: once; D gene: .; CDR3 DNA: TGTGCCAGTAGTTCAGGGCTGGGTACTGAAGCTTTCTTT; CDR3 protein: CASSSGLGTEAFF
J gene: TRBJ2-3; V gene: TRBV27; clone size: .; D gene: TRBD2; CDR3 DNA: TGTGCCAGCAGTTTTAGCGGGAGCACAGATACGCAGTATTTT; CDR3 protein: CASSFSGSTDTQYF
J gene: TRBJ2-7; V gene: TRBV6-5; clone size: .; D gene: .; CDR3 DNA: TGTGCCAGCCTGGGGGTTGGGGGCTACGAGCAGTACTTC; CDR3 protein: CASLGVGGYEQYF
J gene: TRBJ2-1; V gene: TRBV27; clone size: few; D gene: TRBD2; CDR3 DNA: TGTGCCAGCAGTTGGACTAGCGGGATAAATGAGCAGTTCTTC; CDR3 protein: CASSWTSGINEQFF
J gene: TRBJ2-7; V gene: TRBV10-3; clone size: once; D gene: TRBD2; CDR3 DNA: TGTGCCATCAGTGAGTCGTGTCACGATGGACTAGCCGGCGAGCAGTACTTC; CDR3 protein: CAISESCHDGLAGEQYF
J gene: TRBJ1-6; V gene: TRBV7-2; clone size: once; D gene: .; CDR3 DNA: TGTGCCACCGAGGGAGGGGGAAGACTCAATTCACCCCTCCACTTT; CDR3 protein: CATEGGGRLNSPLHF
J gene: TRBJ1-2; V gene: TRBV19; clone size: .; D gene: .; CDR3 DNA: TGTGCCAGTAGTATCCGGACAGCGACGGGTCATGGCTACACCTTC; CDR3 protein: CASSIRTATGHGYTF
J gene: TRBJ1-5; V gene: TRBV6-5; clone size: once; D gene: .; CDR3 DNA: TGTGCCAGCAGACGGACAGCTTATAGCAATCAGCCCCAGCATTTT; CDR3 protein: CASRRTAYSNQPQHF
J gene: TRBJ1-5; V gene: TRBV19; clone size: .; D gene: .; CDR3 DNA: TGTGCGCTTGGGGGCCTTAGCAATCAGCCCCAGCATTTT; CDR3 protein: CALGGLSNQPQHF
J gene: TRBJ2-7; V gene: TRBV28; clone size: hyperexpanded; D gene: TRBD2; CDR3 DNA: TGTGCCAGCAGAACGTCCGGGGGGGCGTCCTACGAGCAGTACTTC; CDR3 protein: CASRTSGGASYEQYF
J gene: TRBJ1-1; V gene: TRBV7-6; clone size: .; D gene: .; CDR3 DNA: TGTGCCAGCAGCTTGGGCTCTTCGGGGGCTGAAGCTTTCTTT; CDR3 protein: CASSLGSSGAEAFF
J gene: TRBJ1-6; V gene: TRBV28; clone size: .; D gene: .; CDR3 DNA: TGTGCCAGCACCCCGGACAGTGGTGAGGGTTCACCCCTCCACTTT; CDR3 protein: CASTPDSGEGSPLHF
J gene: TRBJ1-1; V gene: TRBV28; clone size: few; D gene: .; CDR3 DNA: TGTGCCAGCAGTCAAGTCCTGGACACTGAAGCTTTCTTT; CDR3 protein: CASSQVLDTEAFF
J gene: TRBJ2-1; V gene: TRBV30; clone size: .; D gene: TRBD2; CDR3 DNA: TGTGCCTGGAGGGGGGGGACTAGCTCCTACAATGAGCAGTTCTTC; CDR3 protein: CAWRGGTSSYNEQFF
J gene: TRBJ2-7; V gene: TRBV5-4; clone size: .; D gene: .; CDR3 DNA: TGTGCCAGCAGCACGTGGGGGGACGAGCAGTACTTC; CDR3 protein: CASSTWGDEQYF
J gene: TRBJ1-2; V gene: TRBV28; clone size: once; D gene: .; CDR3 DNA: TGTGCCAGCCGACGGCTCTCTGTAGGCTACACCTTC; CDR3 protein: CASRRLSVGYTF
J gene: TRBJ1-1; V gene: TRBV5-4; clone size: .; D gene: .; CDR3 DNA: TGTGCCAGCAGCTTCCGCCTCGACACTGAAGCTTTCTTT; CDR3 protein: CASSFRLDTEAFF
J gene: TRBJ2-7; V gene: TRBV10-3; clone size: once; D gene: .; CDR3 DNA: TGTGCCACTCTCTACCCCCCCGGCGGACTCTTCAAACTGGAGTACTTC; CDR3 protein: CATLYPPGGLFKLEYF
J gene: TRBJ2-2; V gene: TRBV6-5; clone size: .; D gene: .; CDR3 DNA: TGTGCCAGCAGTTACTCAGAGGGGGACACCGGGGAGCTGTTTTTT; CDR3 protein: CASSYSEGDTGELFF
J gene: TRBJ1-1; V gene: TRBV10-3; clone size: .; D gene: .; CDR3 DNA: TGTGCCATCAGCCTCAGGGAGGAGAACACTGAAGCTTTCTTT; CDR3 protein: CAISLREENTEAFF
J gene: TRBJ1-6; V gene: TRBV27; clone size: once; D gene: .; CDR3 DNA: TGTGCCAGCAGTCCGCTGGACGGCAGTTCACCCCTCCACTTT; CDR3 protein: CASSPLDGSSPLHF
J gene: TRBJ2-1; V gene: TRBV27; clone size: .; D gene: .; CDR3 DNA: TGTGCCAGCAGTTTATTAGGGCTAGTGGGGGAGCAGTTCTTC; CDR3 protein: CASSLLGLVGEQFF
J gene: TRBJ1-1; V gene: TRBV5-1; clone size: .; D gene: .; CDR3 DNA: TGCGCCAGCAGCACCAACAGCGGGGACACTGAAGCTTTCTTT; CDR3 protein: CASSTNSGDTEAFF
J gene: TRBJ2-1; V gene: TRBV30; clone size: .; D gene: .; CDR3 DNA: TGTGCCTGGAGGGTCCGGAGGGTTGGCAATGAGCAGTTCTTC; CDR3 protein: CAWRVRRVGNEQFF
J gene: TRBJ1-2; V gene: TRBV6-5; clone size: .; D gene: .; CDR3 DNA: TGTGCCAGCATCAACCCAGTAAACTATGGCTACACCTTC; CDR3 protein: CASINPVNYGYTF
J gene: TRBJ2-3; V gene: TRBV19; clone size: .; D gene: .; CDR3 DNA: TGTGCCAGTAATCGGCAGCTTAGCACAGATACGCAGTATTTT; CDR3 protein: CASNRQLSTDTQYF
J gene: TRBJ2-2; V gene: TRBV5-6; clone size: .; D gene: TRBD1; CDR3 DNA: TGTGCCAGCAGTTCACAGGGGGCGTGGGAGCTGTTTTTT; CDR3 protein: CASSSQGAWELFF
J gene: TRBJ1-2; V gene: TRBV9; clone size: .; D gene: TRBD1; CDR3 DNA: TGTGCCAGCAGCGTAGACGTCAGGGGGTCTGGTGGCTACACCTTC; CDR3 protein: CASSVDVRGSGGYTF
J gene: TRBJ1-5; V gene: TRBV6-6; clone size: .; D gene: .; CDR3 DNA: TGTGCCAGCAGTTACTCGAACACAGGGATAGATCAGCCCCAGCATTTT; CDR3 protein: CASSYSNTGIDQPQHF
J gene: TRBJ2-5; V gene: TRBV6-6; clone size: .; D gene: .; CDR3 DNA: TGTGCCAGCATGGAGTTTTCGGAGACCCAGTACTTC; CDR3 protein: CASMEFSETQYF
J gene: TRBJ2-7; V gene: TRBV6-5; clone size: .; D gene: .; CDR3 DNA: TGTGCCAGCAGTACCACAGGGAGGCCTCGTGAGCAGTACTTC; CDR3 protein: CASSTTGRPREQYF
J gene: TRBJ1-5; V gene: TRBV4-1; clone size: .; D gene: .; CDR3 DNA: TGCGCCAGCAGCCAAGCCCCTTATCAGCCCCAGCATTTT; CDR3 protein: CASSQAPYQPQHF
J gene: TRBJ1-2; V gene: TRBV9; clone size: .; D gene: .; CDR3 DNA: TGTGCCAGCAGCGCCGGCAATTCCTACACCTTC; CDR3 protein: CASSAGNSYTF
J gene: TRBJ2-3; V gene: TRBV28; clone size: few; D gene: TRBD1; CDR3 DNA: TGTGCCAGCAGTCTCCGGACAGGGACAGATACGCAGTATTTT; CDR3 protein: CASSLRTGTDTQYF
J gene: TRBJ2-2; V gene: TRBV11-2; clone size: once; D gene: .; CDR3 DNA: TGTGCCAGCAGGCACCGGGACCGACCTAACACCGGGGAGCTGTTTTTT; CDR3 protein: CASRHRDRPNTGELFF
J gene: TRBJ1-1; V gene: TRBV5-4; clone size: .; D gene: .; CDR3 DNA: TGTGCCAGCAGCTTGGAGGACACTGAGCCAACTGAAGCTTTCTTT; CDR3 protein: CASSLEDTEPTEAFF